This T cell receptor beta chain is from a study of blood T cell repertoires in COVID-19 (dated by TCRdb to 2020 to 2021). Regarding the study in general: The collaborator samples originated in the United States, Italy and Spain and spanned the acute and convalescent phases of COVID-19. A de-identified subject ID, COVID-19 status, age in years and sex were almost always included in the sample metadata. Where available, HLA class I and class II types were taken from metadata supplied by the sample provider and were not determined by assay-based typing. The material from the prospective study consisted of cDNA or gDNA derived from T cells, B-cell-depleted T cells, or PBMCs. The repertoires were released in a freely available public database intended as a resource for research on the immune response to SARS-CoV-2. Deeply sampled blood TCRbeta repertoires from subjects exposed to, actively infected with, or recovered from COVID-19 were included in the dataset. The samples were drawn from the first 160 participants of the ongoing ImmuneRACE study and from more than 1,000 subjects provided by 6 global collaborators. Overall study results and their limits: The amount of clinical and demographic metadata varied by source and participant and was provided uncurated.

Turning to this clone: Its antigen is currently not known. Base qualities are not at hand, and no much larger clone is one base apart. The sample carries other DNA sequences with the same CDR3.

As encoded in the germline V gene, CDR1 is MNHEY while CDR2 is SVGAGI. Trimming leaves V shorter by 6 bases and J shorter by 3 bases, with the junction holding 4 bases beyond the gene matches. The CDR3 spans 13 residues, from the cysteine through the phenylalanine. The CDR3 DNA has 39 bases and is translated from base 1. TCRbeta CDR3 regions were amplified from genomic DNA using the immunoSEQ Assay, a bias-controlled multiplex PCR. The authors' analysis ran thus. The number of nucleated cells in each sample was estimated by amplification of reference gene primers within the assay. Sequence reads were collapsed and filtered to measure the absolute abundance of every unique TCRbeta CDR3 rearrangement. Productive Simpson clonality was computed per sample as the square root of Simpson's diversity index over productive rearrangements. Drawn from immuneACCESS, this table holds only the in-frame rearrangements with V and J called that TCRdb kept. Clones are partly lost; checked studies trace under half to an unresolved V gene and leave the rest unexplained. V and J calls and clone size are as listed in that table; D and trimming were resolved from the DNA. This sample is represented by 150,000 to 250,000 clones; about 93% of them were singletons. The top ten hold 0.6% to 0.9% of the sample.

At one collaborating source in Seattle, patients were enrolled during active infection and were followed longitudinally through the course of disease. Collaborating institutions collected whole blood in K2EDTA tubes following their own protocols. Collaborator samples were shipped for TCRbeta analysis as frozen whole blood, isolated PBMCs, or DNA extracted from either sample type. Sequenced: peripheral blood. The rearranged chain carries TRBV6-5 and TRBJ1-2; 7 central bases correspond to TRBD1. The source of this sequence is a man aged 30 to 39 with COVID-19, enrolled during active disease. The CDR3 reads CASRTGTDYGYTF. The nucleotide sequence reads TGTGCCAGCAGGACCGGGACAGACTATGGCTACACCTTC.